The rows below give T cell receptor beta chains drawn from one sample of a study of vaccination effects on CD4 cells after COVID-19. Only in-frame clones appear in the TCRdb table, and some are missing; sequencing was by immunoSEQ multiplex PCR. This table holds about 66,000 clones, 70% to 85% found once. For these receptors, no antigen is known. Source: CD4+ T cells from PBMCs cultured without peptide, taken after COVID-19 vaccination. The source is a human donor who received a COVID-19 vaccine. The CDR3 runs from the conserved cysteine through the conserved F or W. D genes are given only for firm matches. Some rows have no size entry. The others give once, few or many, or a class for an expanded clone.

DNA	CDR3	V	J	size	D	length
TGTGCCAGCAGCTTTCAGACAGATACGCAGTATTTT	CASSFQTDTQYF	TRBV5-5	TRBJ2-3	.	.	12
TGTGCCAGCAGCTTAGGTGGGGGGAGAATCCATTCACCCCTCCACTTT	CASSLGGGRIHSPLHF	TRBV7-2	TRBJ1-6	.	.	16
TGTGCCAGCAGCCTCTCCTCGGGGGAGAAATATGGCTACACCTTC	CASSLSSGEKYGYTF	TRBV7-3	TRBJ1-2	.	.	15
TGCGCCAGCAGCTTGGTGGGTGAAGAGACCCAGTACTTC	CASSLVGEETQYF	TRBV5-1	TRBJ2-5	.	.	13
TGTGCCAGCTCCCGACAGGAGGGAGAGACCCAGTACTTC	CASSRQEGETQYF	TRBV18	TRBJ2-5	.	.	13
TGTGCCAGTAGTACGGACCTTCGGGGGGGCAATCAGCCCCAGCATTTT	CASSTDLRGGNQPQHF	TRBV19	TRBJ1-5	.	.	16
TGTGCCAGCAAACCCCAGGGGGCCCAGCCCCAGCATTTT	CASKPQGAQPQHF	TRBV2	TRBJ1-5	.	TRBD1	13
TGTGCCAGCAGTGAAGCCCTGGGACAGTACTATGGCTACACCTTC	CASSEALGQYYGYTF	TRBV2	TRBJ1-2	.	TRBD1	15
TGTGCCAGCAGCCAAGCGGACAGAAGTGGTTATTCACCCCTCCACTTT	CASSQADRSGYSPLHF	TRBV14	TRBJ1-6	few	.	16
TGTGCCAGCGGGACCCGTGGGGTAACAGATACGCAGTATTTT	CASGTRGVTDTQYF	TRBV2	TRBJ2-3	few	.	14
TGTGCCAGCAGCCCAGGACCGAGCTCCTACAATGAGCAGTTCTTC	CASSPGPSSYNEQFF	TRBV5-6	TRBJ2-1	.	.	15
TGTGCCAGCAGTGATATTCTGTCTTGGGGTGGGCGAAACACTGAAGCTTTCTTT	CASSDILSWGGRNTEAFF	TRBV2	TRBJ1-1	.	.	18
TGCGCCAGCAGCTCCCTTCCCGGACAGGCCTCCACTAGCAATGAGCAGTTCTTC	CASSSLPGQASTSNEQFF	TRBV5-1	TRBJ2-1	.	TRBD1	18
TGTGCCACCAGTGATACCTCAGGTGGGTCCTACAATGAGCAGTTCTTC	CATSDTSGGSYNEQFF	TRBV24-1	TRBJ2-1	few	.	16
TGTGCCACCGGGCTTTCAGATACGCAGTATTTT	CATGLSDTQYF	TRBV24-1	TRBJ2-3	.	.	11
TGTGCCACCAGTGTCAGGGGGCGAGAGACCCAGTACTTC	CATSVRGRETQYF	TRBV24-1	TRBJ2-5	.	TRBD1	13
TGTGCCACCAGCAGAGACAGGAACTATGGCTACACCTTC	CATSRDRNYGYTF	TRBV15	TRBJ1-2	.	.	13
TGTGCCAGCAGCTCAACTCCAGGGGGCGGCTACAATGAGCAGTTCTTC	CASSSTPGGGYNEQFF	TRBV7-3	TRBJ2-1	.	TRBD1	16
TGTGCCAGCAGCCCCCTCCCCGGGACACTTGGGAGCAATCAGCCCCAGCATTTT	CASSPLPGTLGSNQPQHF	TRBV7-8	TRBJ1-5	.	.	18
TGTGCCAGCAGTGGCGGGGGGGCCGGGAGAGATACGCAGTATTTT	CASSGGGAGRDTQYF	TRBV2	TRBJ2-3	once	TRBD2	15
TGTGCCAGCAGTTACTCCGGGGCCACCCATGAAAAACTGTTTTTT	CASSYSGATHEKLFF	TRBV6-5	TRBJ1-4	.	.	15
TGTGCCAGCAGTTTCCGTGGGACTGAAGCTTTCTTT	CASSFRGTEAFF	TRBV27	TRBJ1-1	.	.	12
TGTGCCTGGAGGTTGACCCCGAACACTGAAGCTTTCTTT	CAWRLTPNTEAFF	TRBV30	TRBJ1-1	once	.	13